Below, 14 T cell receptor beta chains from the same sample are listed, as sequenced in a study of shared clonotypes between healthy human individuals. Repertoires were generated with immunoSEQ multiplex PCR, while TCRdb's copy carries only in-frame clones and drops some. The sample lists about 2.4 million clones, 80% to 95% occurring once. The sample taken for sequencing was naive CD4+ T cells from PBMCs. Indicated subset: CD45RA+ positively selected. These receptors were obtained from a man between 18 and 35 years old in good health. Some clones in this sample may be carry-over from other donors' samples.

The chain is built from TRBV11-2 and TRBJ1-2, with a weak D call TRBD1 (5 bases). V lost 1 base and J 8 bases, leaving 14 bases between the germline ends. The CDR3 runs 14 residues. CDR1 SGHAT and CDR2 FQNNGV come from the germline V gene. The CDR3: CASSLAFGQGGYTF. The CDR3 nucleotides are TGTGCCAGCAGCTTAGCCTTCGGTCAGGGCGGCTACACCTTC.

The J gene is TRBJ1-1, the V gene TRBV27; D possibly corresponds to TRBD1 (5 bases). The CDR3 sequence is 13 residues long. Germline V lookup: CDR1 MNHEY, CDR2 SMNVEV (reference sequence). The V end lost 4 bases, the J end lost 10 bases, and 16 bases lay between the germline ends. The CDR3 loop reads CASSSSLGLLAFF. In DNA form, the CDR3 reads TGTGCCAGCAGTTCTTCCTTGGGACTCTTAGCTTTCTTT.

The chain links TRBV5-1 to TRBJ2-2, with 9 bases lining up with TRBD2. Germline V lookup: CDR1 SGHRS, CDR2 YFSETQ. CDR3 length: 15 residues. Germline trimming cut 4 bases from V and 1 base from J; bases unmatched to any gene: 2. CDR3 in DNA: TGCGCCAGCAGCGTGACTAGCGGGAACACCGGGGAGCTGTTTTTT. Translation: CASSVTSGNTGELFF.

This rearrangement joins TRBV11-3 to TRBJ2-2; the match to TRBD1 covers 8 bases. The CDR3 loop spans 16 amino acids. The V and J ends lost 5 bases and 2 bases, in that order; junction bases with no gene match: 7. From germline, CDR1 is SGHNT and CDR2 YENEEA. In DNA form, the CDR3 reads TGTGCCAGCAGCCTGACAGACAGGGGAAACACCGGGGAGCTGTTTTTT. Translating gives CASSLTDRGNTGELFF.

A note on this clone: Other nucleotide sequences in the sample specify the same CDR3. The V and J genes are TRBV6-6 and TRBJ2-5; maybe TRBD1 (5 bases). V was pared by 3 bases and J by 5 bases, with 13 bases between. This CDR3 has 14 residues. Germline assignment: CDR1 MNHNY and CDR2 SVGAGI (reference sequence). The CDR3 coding sequence is TGTGCCAGCAGTTATTCCAGGGCCCAGGAGACCCAGTACTTC. Protein sequence: CASSYSRAQETQYF.

The chain couples TRBV7-8 to TRBJ2-3; 8 positions agree with TRBD1. This CDR3 has 19 residues. Germline trimming cut 3 bases from V and 1 base from J; bases unmatched to any gene: 15. Germline V lookup: CDR1 SGHVS, CDR2 FQNEAQ. Here the CDR3 reads CASSLRQGLQRVGTDTQYF. DNA of the CDR3: TGTGCCAGCAGCTTGCGACAGGGGCTCCAGCGGGTTGGCACAGATACGCAGTATTTT.

The V gene is TRBV5-1, the J gene TRBJ1-2; D perhaps matches TRBD1 (5 bases). CDR1 is SGHRS, CDR2 YFSETQ, per germline. Between the trimmed V and J ends, which lost 4 bases and 3 bases, there was a span of 7 bases. The length of the CDR3 is 12 residues. The CDR3 is CASSRDYYGYTF. CDR3 sequence (DNA): TGCGCCAGCAGCCGGGACTACTATGGCTACACCTTC.

The rearrangement links TRBV7-3 to TRBJ1-1, with D possibly being TRBD1 (5 bases). The CDR3 consists of 16 residues. Germline loops: CDR1 SGHTA, CDR2 FQGTGA. V gave up 1 base and J gave up 4 bases, with 16 bases separating them. The CDR3 sequence is CASSLKWGSMSTEAFF. For the CDR3, the DNA is TGTGCCAGCAGCTTAAAGTGGGGGTCCATGAGCACTGAAGCTTTCTTT.

V and J are TRBV10-3 and TRBJ1-1; D unresolved. CDR3 size: 16 residues. Trimming removed 3 bases at V and 1 base at J, with 15 bases between. Germline V gene sequence: CDR1 ENHRY, CDR2 SYGVKD. CDR3 in amino acids: CAISDYRTEENTEAFF. In nucleotides, the CDR3 is TGTGCCATCAGTGACTACCGGACCGAAGAGAACACTGAAGCTTTCTTT.

This clone was found once. The chain employs TRBV28 and TRBJ1-4, with 9 bases lining up with TRBD1. V was pared by 2 bases and J by 8 bases, with 6 bases of the junction left unmatched. Per the germline V gene, CDR1 is MDHEN and CDR2 is SYDVKM. This CDR3 has 15 residues. The CDR3 DNA reads TGTGCCAGCAGTTTAGGACAGGGGATGGGAGAAAAACTGTTTTTT. Its translation: CASSLGQGMGEKLFF.

The chain has TRBV7-3 and TRBJ2-1; TRBD1 is a possible D gene (6 bases). The CDR3 length is 14 residues. Per the germline V gene, CDR1 is SGHTA and CDR2 is FQGTGA. The V end lost 5 bases, the J end lost 8 bases, and 16 bases lay between the germline ends. In DNA form, the CDR3 reads TGTGCCAGCAGCCCGCAGGGGATAGGCGATGAGCAGTTCTTC. It translates to CASSPQGIGDEQFF.

The V and J genes are TRBV29-1 and TRBJ2-1, with 10 nucleotides matching TRBD2. The trim removed 7 bases at V and 5 bases at J, leaving 8 bases unmatched. CDR1 is SQVTM and CDR2 is ANQGSEA in the germline V gene. The CDR3 covers 14 residues. The CDR3 reads CSAAGLADHNEQFF. The CDR3 DNA follows: TGCAGCGCCGCCGGACTAGCGGACCACAATGAGCAGTTCTTC.

This clone has a single count. This chain links TRBV4-3 with TRBJ1-1, with a possible D match to TRBD1 (6 bases). The CDR3 spans 16 residues. V gave up 3 bases and J gave up 1 base, with 15 bases separating them. The germline gives CDR1 LGHNA, CDR2 YSLEER. CDR3 residues: CASSQVPTQGNTEAFF. The CDR3 nucleotides are TGCGCCAGCAGCCAGGTTCCGACACAGGGGAACACTGAAGCTTTCTTT.

The chain combines TRBV2 with TRBJ2-2, with 10 bases identical to TRBD1. There are 14 residues in the CDR3. Germline V gives CDR1 SNHLY, CDR2 FYNNEI. Trimming removed 6 bases from V and 9 bases from J; junction bases left unmatched: 7. DNA for the CDR3: TGTGCCAGCAGCGTGGGACAGGGGATTAGGGAGCTGTTTTTT. This codes for CASSVGQGIRELFF.